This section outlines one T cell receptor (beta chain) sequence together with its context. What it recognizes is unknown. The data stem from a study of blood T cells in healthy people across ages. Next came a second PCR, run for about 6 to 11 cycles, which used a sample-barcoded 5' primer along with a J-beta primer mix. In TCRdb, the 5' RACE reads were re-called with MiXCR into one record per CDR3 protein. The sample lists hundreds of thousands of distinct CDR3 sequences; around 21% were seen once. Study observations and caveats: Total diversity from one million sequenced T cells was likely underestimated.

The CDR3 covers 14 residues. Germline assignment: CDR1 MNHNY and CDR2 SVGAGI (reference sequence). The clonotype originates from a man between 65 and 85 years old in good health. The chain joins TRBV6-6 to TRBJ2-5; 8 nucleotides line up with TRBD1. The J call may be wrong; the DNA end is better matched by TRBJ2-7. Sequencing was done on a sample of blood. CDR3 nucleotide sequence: TGTGCCAGCACCGATAGACAGGGGTCCTACGAGCAGTACTTC. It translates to CASTDRQGSYEQYF.